These 26 T cell receptor beta chains were sequenced from one sample in a study of patients and donors after allogeneic stem cell transplantation. TCRdb reprocessed the RT-PCR reads with MiXCR, giving one entry per CDR3 protein. In the table there are hundreds of thousands of distinct CDR3 sequences, 16% of which are singletons. Sequencing was performed on blood, either unsorted or a sorted T cell fraction (not recorded which). These receptors came from a human donor who was either an allogeneic HSCT recipient or a stem cell or donor lymphocyte infusion donor (not recorded which). It is not recorded whose cells these are; they may come from a transplant donor.

This clonotype was observed a handful of times. V and J are TRBV9 and TRBJ1-2; no clear D gene. Between the trimmed V and J ends, which lost 4 bases and 9 bases, there was a span of 16 bases. CDR3 length: 13 residues. From germline, CDR1 is SGDLS and CDR2 YYNGEE. The CDR3 here is CASSSAPRGSYTF. CDR3 DNA sequence: TGTGCCAGCAGCTCCGCCCCTCGGGGTAGCTACACCTTC. The entire variable domain, with the rest obtained from reference TRBV9 and TRBJ1-2, is as follows: DSGVTQTPKHLITATGQRVTLRCSPRSGDLSVYWYQQSLDQGLQFLIQYYNGEERAKGNILERFSAQQFPDLHSELNLSSLELGDSALYFCASSSAPRGSYTFGSGTRLTVV.

This clonotype came up a few times. This chain connects TRBV13 to TRBJ2-3; 8 bases are shared with TRBD2. V trimming: 4 bases; J trimming: 6 bases; junction bases outside the gene matches: 6. Germline CDR1 is PRHDT and CDR2 is FYEKMQ (reference sequence). This CDR3 comprises 14 residues. In DNA, the CDR3 is TGTGCCAGCAGCTCCGGACTAGCATGGGATACGCAGTATTTT. Encoded protein: CASSSGLAWDTQYF. Full variable domain (outside the CDR3, taken from reference TRBV13 and TRBJ2-3): AAGVIQSPRHLIKEKRETATLKCYPIPRHDTVYWYQQGPGQDPQFLISFYEKMQSDKGSIPDRFSAQQFSDYHSELNMSSLELGDSALYFCASSSGLAWDTQYFGPGTRLTVL.

This clonotype was counted a few times. The V call is TRBV4-3, the J call TRBJ2-7; possible D gene TRBD1, 5 bases. The CDR3 runs 14 residues. V gave up 0 bases and J gave up 3 bases, with 9 bases separating them. CDR1 and CDR2 from the germline V gene are LGHNA and YSLEER. CDR3 sequence: CASSQDPRDYEQYF. CDR3 nucleotide sequence: TGCGCCAGCAGCCAAGATCCCAGGGACTACGAGCAGTACTTC.

On this clonotype itself: One end of the junction does not line up with germline, which may come from a read error. The J gene is TRBJ1-5, the V gene TRBV20-1; 7 nucleotides match TRBD1. The CDR3 length is 14 residues. Germline CDR1 reads DFQATT; CDR2 reads SNEGSKA (reference sequence). The CDR3 loop is CSARGVGTAQPQHF. CDR3 in DNA: TGCAGTGCCAGAGGGGTAGGGACAGCTCAGCCCCAGCATTTT.

V and J are TRBV28 and TRBJ1-1; a weak D match, TRBD1 (5 bases). Germline-derived CDR1 and CDR2 are MDHEN and SYDVKM. The CDR3 runs 11 residues. Between the trimmed V and J ends, which lost 7 bases and 10 bases, there was a span of 13 bases. DNA of the CDR3: TGTGCCAGCAACGACCGGGGGGGAGCTTTCTTT. The encoded protein is CASNDRGGAFF. Looking up the rest from reference TRBV28 and TRBJ1-1 gives the full variable domain: DVKVTQSSRYLVKRTGEKVFLECVQDMDHENMFWYRQDPGLGLRLIYFSYDVKMKEKGDIPEGYSVSREKKERFSLILESASTNQTSMYLCASNDRGGAFFGQGTRLTVV.

This clonotype was counted a few times. The J gene is TRBJ2-7, the V gene TRBV28; possibly TRBD2 for D (5 bases). V gave up 9 bases and J gave up 3 bases, with 18 bases separating them. The germline CDR1 and CDR2 sequences are MDHEN and SYDVKM. This CDR3 is built from 14 residues. The CDR3 DNA sequence: TGTGCCAGTAACTCAGCCGGGGAGCACTACGAGCAGTACTTC. Residues: CASNSAGEHYEQYF. Looking up the rest from reference TRBV28 and TRBJ2-7 gives the full variable domain: DVKVTQSSRYLVKRTGEKVFLECVQDMDHENMFWYRQDPGLGLRLIYFSYDVKMKEKGDIPEGYSVSREKKERFSLILESASTNQTSMYLCASNSAGEHYEQYFGPGTRLTVT.

This clonotype has a handful of counts. This rearrangement joins TRBV11-2 to TRBJ1-6, with 11 bases that match TRBD1. This CDR3 contains 15 residues. CDR1 SGHAT and CDR2 FQNNGV come from the germline V gene. Trimming took 5 bases from V and 10 from J; bases not matched to a gene: 7. CDR3 sequence (DNA): TGTGCCAGCAGCCTCCCGGACAGGGGGCTGTCACCCCTCCACTTT. Encoded protein: CASSLPDRGLSPLHF.

This clonotype appeared a few times. The chain carries TRBV6-1 and TRBJ1-3; D ambiguous. Germline V gives CDR1 MNHNS, CDR2 SASEGT. This CDR3 region has 17 residues. Trimming pared 4 bases from V and 1 base from J, leaving 17 bases between. The CDR3 protein is CASSAKPGDTSGNTIYF. In DNA form, the CDR3 reads TGTGCCAGCAGTGCTAAACCGGGTGACACTTCTGGAAACACCATATATTTT.

This clonotype appeared many times. The J gene is TRBJ1-2, the V gene TRBV2; TRBD1 is a possible D gene (6 bases). Trimming removed 9 bases at V and 2 bases at J, with 10 bases between. The CDR3 consists of 12 residues. Germline V gene sequence: CDR1 SNHLY, CDR2 FYNNEI. This CDR3 reads CARQGLNYGYTF. The CDR3 region has the DNA TGTGCCAGACAGGGCTTAAACTATGGCTACACCTTC.

J is TRBJ1-1 and V is TRBV2, with D unclear. Germline V gene lookup returns CDR1 SNHLY and CDR2 FYNNEI. This CDR3 is built from 11 residues. V shed 2 bases and J shed 7 bases, with 5 bases lying between them. This CDR3 is CASSEWDEAFF. DNA of the CDR3: TGTGCCAGCAGTGAATGGGATGAAGCTTTCTTT. Full variable domain (rest looked up from reference TRBV2 and TRBJ1-1): EPEVTQTPSHQVTQMGQEVILRCVPISNHLYFYWYRQILGQKVEFLVSFYNNEISEKSEIFDDQFSVERPDGSNFTLKIRSTKLEDSAMYFCASSEWDEAFFGQGTRLTVV.

The J gene is TRBJ2-7, the V gene TRBV5-1; D is ambiguous. Trimming cost V 3 bases and J 2 bases, with 12 bases left between them. The germline gives CDR1 SGHRS, CDR2 YFSETQ. The CDR3 has 14 amino acids. CDR3 amino acids: CASSSTSATYEQYF. In nucleotides, the CDR3 is TGCGCCAGCAGCTCAACATCGGCCACCTACGAGCAGTACTTC.

This clonotype was found a few times. The rearrangement links TRBV12-3 or TRBV12-4 to TRBJ1-1; the D is unclear. Trimming removed 4 bases at V and 3 bases at J, with 6 bases between. This CDR3 is 12 amino acids long. This CDR3 reads CASSWEDTEAFF. CDR3 sequence (DNA): TGTGCCAGCAGTTGGGAGGACACTGAAGCTTTCTTT.

This clonotype turned up a few times. The rearrangement links TRBV19 to TRBJ2-7, with TRBD1 identical over 10 bases. This CDR3 is built from 14 residues. From germline, CDR1 is LNHDA and CDR2 SQIVND (reference sequence). Trimming cost V 5 bases and J 6 bases; bases outside gene matches: 7. DNA of the CDR3: TGTGCCAGTAGTGGGACAGGGGCGGTTCTCGAGCAGTACTTC. It encodes CASSGTGAVLEQYF.

There are a few counts of this clonotype. The J gene is TRBJ2-7, the V gene TRBV20-1; D is perhaps TRBD2 (7 bases). The CDR3 sequence is 14 residues long. Per the germline V gene, CDR1 is DFQATT and CDR2 is SNEGSKA (reference sequence). The V end lost 2 bases, the J end lost 5 bases, and 16 bases lay between the germline ends. The CDR3 DNA is TGCAGTGCTAGACCGATCCGGGGGGCCCACGAGCAGTACTTC. Encoded protein: CSARPIRGAHEQYF.

This sequence joins TRBV12-3 or TRBV12-4 and TRBJ2-3, with 7 bases lining up with TRBD1. CDR3 length: 14 residues. V was pared by 7 bases and J by 3 bases, with 7 bases of the junction left unmatched. The CDR3 bases are TGTGCCAGCACAGGGACAGCGCGGACAGATACGCAGTATTTT. Protein product: CASTGTARTDTQYF.

This clonotype was seen only a few times. The J gene is TRBJ2-7, the V gene TRBV6-2 or TRBV6-3; unclear D gene. Trimming removed 4 bases at V and 1 base at J, with 20 bases between. CDR1 and CDR2 from the germline V gene are MNHEY and SVGEGT. The CDR3 has 17 amino acids. The CDR3 protein is CASSLPLEWGSSYEQYF. CDR3 nucleotides: TGTGCCAGCAGTTTACCTCTAGAGTGGGGATCTTCCTACGAGCAGTACTTC.

This clonotype has ten or more counts. CDR3 protein: CASDHSGTLNTGELFF. The CDR3 nucleotides are TGCGCCAGCGACCATAGCGGGACCCTAAACACCGGGGAGCTGTTTTTT. The chain uses TRBV5-1 and TRBJ2-2, with 8 bases fitting TRBD2. The CDR3 totals 16 residues. The germline V gene encodes CDR1 SGHRS and CDR2 YFSETQ. V was clipped by 7 bases and J by 2 bases; unmatched bases: 10.

CDR3 loop: CSARQVEETQYF. Here the CDR3 DNA reads TGCAGTGCTCGACAGGTGGAAGAGACCCAGTACTTC. The gene calls are TRBV20-1 and TRBJ2-5, with TRBD1 as a possible D gene (6 bases). V was trimmed by 5 bases and J by 3 bases, leaving 10 bases between them. The germline CDR1 and CDR2 sequences are DFQATT and SNEGSKA (reference sequence). This CDR3 has 12 amino acids.

The J gene is TRBJ2-3, the V gene TRBV30; D is possibly TRBD2 (6 bases). In germline, CDR1 is GTSNPN, CDR2 SVGIG (reference sequence). CDR3 length: 14 residues. Trimming took off 3 bases at V and 4 bases at J, with 14 bases between the two ends. The CDR3 reads CAWRRRDGPDTQYF. Written as DNA, the CDR3 is TGTGCCTGGAGAAGGCGGGACGGCCCAGATACGCAGTATTTT. The full variable domain, rest sourced from reference TRBV30 and TRBJ2-3, is SQTIHQWPATLVQPVGSPLSLECTVEGTSNPNLYWYRQAAGRGLQLLFYSVGIGQISSEVPQNLSASRPQDRQFILSSKKLLLSDSGFYLCAWRRRDGPDTQYFGPGTRLTVL.

The chain is built from TRBV4-3 and TRBJ1-2; possible D gene TRBD1, 5 bases. Germline CDR1 LGHNA, CDR2 YSLEER. The CDR3 has 15 residues. Trimming took off 3 bases at V and 2 bases at J, with 13 bases between the two ends. DNA for the CDR3: TGCGCCAGCAGCCAGGGGGGTTACGGGAACTATGGCTACACCTTC. Residues: CASSQGGYGNYGYTF.

This clonotype was detected ten times or more. The CDR3 spells CASSLASVNTEAFF. DNA for the CDR3: TGCGCCAGCAGCTTGGCCTCGGTGAACACTGAAGCTTTCTTT. The rearrangement joins TRBV5-1 to TRBJ1-1; unclear D gene. The CDR3 is 14 residues long. Germline lookup yields CDR1 SGHRS and CDR2 YFSETQ. Trimming shortened V by 0 bases and J by 0 bases, and 6 bases separated the two germline ends.

This clonotype was detected only a few times. V gene TRBV9 combines with J gene TRBJ2-2; 8 bases agree with TRBD1. This CDR3 has 18 amino acids. J lost 3 bases, V lost 5 bases, and 15 bases had no gene match. Germline V lookup: CDR1 SGDLS, CDR2 YYNGEE. The DNA for the CDR3 is TGTGCCAGCAGTCCATGGCCTCAGGGGGCGCAGCACACCGGGGAGCTGTTTTTT. It yields the protein CASSPWPQGAQHTGELFF.

The chain is built from TRBV6-5 and TRBJ2-1; 12 bases line up with TRBD2. The CDR3 length is 16 residues. Losses at the gene ends were 2 bases for V and 6 bases for J; bases not matched to a gene: 5. Per the germline V gene, CDR1 is MNHEY and CDR2 is SVGAGI. The CDR3 DNA is TGTGCCAGCAGTTACCCTAGCGGGGGGGCCCTCAATGAGCAGTTCTTC. Translated, it gives CASSYPSGGALNEQFF.

The sample holds many counts of this clonotype. The rearrangement joins TRBV7-9 to TRBJ1-1; D is ambiguous. Looked up from germline, CDR1 is SEHNR and CDR2 is FQNEAQ (reference sequence). V was trimmed by 6 bases and J by 4 bases, leaving 9 bases between them. The CDR3 has 12 amino acids. CDR3 residues: CASRPATTEAFF. Written as DNA, the CDR3 is TGTGCCAGCAGACCCGCGACCACTGAAGCTTTCTTT.

The chain employs TRBV5-1 and TRBJ2-5, with D perhaps TRBD2 (6 bases). With 4 bases removed from V and 5 bases from J, the gap between germline ends came to 18 bases. CDR3 size: 15 residues. Germline CDR1 SGHRS, CDR2 YFSETQ. CDR3 bases: TGCGCCAGCAGCCTGCTGGGGGGACGAGCGGAGACCCAGTACTTC. This sequence encodes CASSLLGGRAETQYF. The variable domain in full, with the rest retrieved from reference TRBV5-1 and TRBJ2-5, is KAGVTQTPRYLIKTRGQQVTLSCSPISGHRSVSWYQQTPGQGLQFLFEYFSETQRNKGNFPGRFSGRQFSNSRSEMNVSTLELGDSALYLCASSLLGGRAETQYFGPGTRLLVL.

The chain combines TRBV5-1 with TRBJ1-5; D is unresolved. V gave up 0 bases and J gave up 7 bases, with 8 bases separating them. CDR1 is SGHRS, CDR2 YFSETQ, per germline. This CDR3 is built from 13 residues. The CDR3 region is CASSLEGLQPQHF. The CDR3 bases are TGCGCCAGCAGCTTGGAAGGGTTGCAGCCCCAGCATTTT.